This T cell receptor (beta chain) came from a study of persistence of HIV-infected CD4 T cells. This was the immunoSEQ version 4 assay in survey mode. The data were produced by immunoSEQ multiplex PCR, yet TCRdb's version contains in-frame clones alone and is incomplete. Of thousands of clones listed, about 56% are singletons. With respect to this clone: Its target is unknown.

With 3 bases clipped from V and 4 bases from J, the junction kept 13 bases outside the gene matches. CDR3 length equals 19 residues. The germline V gene has CDR1 GTSNPN and CDR2 SVGIG (reference sequence). Lysates of CMV-infected fibroblasts at 10 ug/mL stimulated these cells. Sorting of responding CD4+ T cells relied on upregulated CD40 ligand together with CD69. The clonotype comes from an adult man with HIV who was CMV-seropositive. The sample consisted of CD4+ T cells sorted from PBMCs after roughly 20-hour stimulation, taken from a patient who received antiretroviral therapy. The chain joins TRBV30 to TRBJ2-6; 12 bases are shared with TRBD1. The CDR3 region has the DNA TGTGCCTGGAGCCACGGGACAGGGGGCTCCCTTTCCGGGGCCAACGTCCTGACTTTC. This gives the protein CAWSHGTGGSLSGANVLTF.